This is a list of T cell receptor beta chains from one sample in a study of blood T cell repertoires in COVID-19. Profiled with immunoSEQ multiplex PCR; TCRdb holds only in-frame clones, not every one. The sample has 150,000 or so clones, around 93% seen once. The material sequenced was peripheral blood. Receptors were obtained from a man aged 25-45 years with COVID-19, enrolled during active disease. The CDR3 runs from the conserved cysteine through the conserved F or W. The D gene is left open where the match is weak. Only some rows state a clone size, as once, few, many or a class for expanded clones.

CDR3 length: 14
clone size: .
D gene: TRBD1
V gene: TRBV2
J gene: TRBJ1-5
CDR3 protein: CASSVGQSYQPQHF
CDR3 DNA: TGTGCCAGCAGTGTGGGACAGTCTTATCAGCCCCAGCATTTT

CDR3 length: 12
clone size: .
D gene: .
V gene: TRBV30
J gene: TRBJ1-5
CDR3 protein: CAFGGFNQPQHF
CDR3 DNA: TGTGCCTTCGGGGGATTCAATCAGCCCCAGCATTTT

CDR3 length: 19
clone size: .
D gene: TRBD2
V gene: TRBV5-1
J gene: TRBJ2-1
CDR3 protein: CASSLSITGTSGRANEQFF
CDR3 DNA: TGCGCCAGCAGCTTATCAATTACCGGGACTAGCGGGAGGGCCAATGAGCAGTTCTTC

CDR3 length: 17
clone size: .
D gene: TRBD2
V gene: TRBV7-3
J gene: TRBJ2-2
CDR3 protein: CASSLGPTSGSAGELFF
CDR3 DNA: TGTGCCAGCAGCTTAGGCCCAACTAGCGGGAGTGCTGGGGAGCTGTTTTTT

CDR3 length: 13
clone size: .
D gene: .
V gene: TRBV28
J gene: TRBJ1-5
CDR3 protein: CASRSGLGQPQHF
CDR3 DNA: TGTGCCAGCAGGTCGGGATTAGGCCAGCCCCAGCATTTT

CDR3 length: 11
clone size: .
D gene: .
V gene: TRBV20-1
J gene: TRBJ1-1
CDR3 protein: CSAIKGGSAFF
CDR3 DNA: TGCAGTGCTATAAAGGGAGGGAGCGCTTTCTTT

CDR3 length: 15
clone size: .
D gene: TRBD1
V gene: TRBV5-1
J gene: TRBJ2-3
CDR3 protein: CASSSMGQGADTQYF
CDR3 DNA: TGCGCCAGCAGCTCCATGGGACAGGGGGCGGATACGCAGTATTTT

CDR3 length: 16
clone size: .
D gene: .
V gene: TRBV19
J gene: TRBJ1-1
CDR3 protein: CASSMGRRAGNTEAFF
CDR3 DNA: TGTGCCAGTAGTATGGGAAGGAGGGCGGGGAACACTGAAGCTTTCTTT

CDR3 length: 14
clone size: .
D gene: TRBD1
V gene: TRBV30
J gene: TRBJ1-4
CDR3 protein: CAWGRDRAREKLFF
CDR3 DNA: TGTGCCTGGGGACGGGACAGGGCTCGGGAAAAACTGTTTTTT

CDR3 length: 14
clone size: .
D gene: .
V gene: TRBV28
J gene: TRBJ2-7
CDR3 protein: CASSLSGGSYEQYF
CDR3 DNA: TGTGCCAGCAGTTTATCCGGTGGCTCCTACGAGCAGTACTTC

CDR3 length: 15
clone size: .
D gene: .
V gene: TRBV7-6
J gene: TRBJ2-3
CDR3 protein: CASSLGGQGTDTQYF
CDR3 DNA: TGTGCCAGCAGCTTAGGTGGACAAGGCACAGATACGCAGTATTTT

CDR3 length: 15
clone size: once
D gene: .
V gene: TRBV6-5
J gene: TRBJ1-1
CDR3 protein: CASSPVGGRDTEAFF
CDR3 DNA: TGTGCCAGCAGCCCCGTAGGGGGTAGGGACACTGAAGCTTTCTTT

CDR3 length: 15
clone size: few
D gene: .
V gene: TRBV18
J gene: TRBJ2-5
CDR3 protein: CASNGIGGPQETQYF
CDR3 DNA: TGTGCCAGCAATGGAATCGGGGGGCCACAAGAGACCCAGTACTTC

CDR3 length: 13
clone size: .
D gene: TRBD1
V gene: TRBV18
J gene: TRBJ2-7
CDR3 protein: CASSPGTAYEQYF
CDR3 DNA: TGTGCCAGCTCACCCGGGACAGCCTACGAGCAGTACTTC

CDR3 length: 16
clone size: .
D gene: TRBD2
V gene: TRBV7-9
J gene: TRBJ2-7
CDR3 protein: CASSPGTSGRAYEQYF
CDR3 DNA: TGTGCCAGCAGCCCTGGGACTAGCGGGAGGGCCTACGAGCAGTACTTC

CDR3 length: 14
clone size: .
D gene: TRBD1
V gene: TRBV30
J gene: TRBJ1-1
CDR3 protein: CAWGTGGLNTEAFF
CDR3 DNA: TGTGCCTGGGGGACAGGGGGCCTCAACACTGAAGCTTTCTTT

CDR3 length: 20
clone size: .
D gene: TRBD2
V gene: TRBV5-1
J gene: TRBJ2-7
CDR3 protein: CASSFTKATSGSPIRYEQYF
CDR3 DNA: TGCGCCAGCAGCTTTACGAAAGCGACTAGCGGGAGCCCGATAAGGTACGAGCAGTACTTC

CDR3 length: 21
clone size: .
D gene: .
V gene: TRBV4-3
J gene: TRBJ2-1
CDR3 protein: CASSTHHLLGQEDSSYNEQFF
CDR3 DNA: TGCGCCAGCAGTACACATCACCTTTTGGGCCAAGAAGATAGCTCCTACAATGAGCAGTTCTTC

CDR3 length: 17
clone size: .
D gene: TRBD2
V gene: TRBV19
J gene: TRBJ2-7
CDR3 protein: CASSKTSGTIYSYEQYF
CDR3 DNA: TGTGCCAGTAGTAAGACGTCCGGGACTATCTACTCCTACGAGCAGTACTTC

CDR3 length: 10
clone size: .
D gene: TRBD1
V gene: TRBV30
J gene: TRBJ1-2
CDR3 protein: CAWKGQLLTF
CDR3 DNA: TGTGCCTGGAAGGGACAGCTCTTAACCTTC

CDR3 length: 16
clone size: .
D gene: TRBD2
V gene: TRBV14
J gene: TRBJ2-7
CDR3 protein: CASSQASRGGGYEQYF
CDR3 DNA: TGTGCCAGCAGCCAAGCGTCCCGTGGCGGGGGATACGAGCAGTACTTC

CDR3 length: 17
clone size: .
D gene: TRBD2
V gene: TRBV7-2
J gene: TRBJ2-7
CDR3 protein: CASLSVAGGQGGYEQYF
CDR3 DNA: TGTGCCAGTCTCAGCGTGGCGGGGGGGCAAGGAGGCTACGAGCAGTACTTC

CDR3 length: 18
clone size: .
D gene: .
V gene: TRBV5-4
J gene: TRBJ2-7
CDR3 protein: CASRPPGKGVDQFYEQYF
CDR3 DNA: TGTGCCAGCCGCCCCCCGGGTAAGGGAGTGGACCAATTCTACGAGCAGTACTTC

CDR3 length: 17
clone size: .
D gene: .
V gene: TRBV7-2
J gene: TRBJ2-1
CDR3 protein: CASSPRIQLVRVNEQFF
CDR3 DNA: TGTGCCAGCAGCCCCCGTATACAGTTAGTTCGAGTCAATGAGCAGTTCTTC

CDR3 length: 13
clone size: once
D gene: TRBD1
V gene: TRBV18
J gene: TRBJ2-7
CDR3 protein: CASSLGQGYEQYF
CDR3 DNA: TGTGCCAGCTCACTCGGACAGGGGTACGAGCAGTACTTC

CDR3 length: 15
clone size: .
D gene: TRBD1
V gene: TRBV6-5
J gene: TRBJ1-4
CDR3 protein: CASSNRDSTNEKLFF
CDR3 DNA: TGTGCCAGCAGTAACCGGGACAGTACTAATGAAAAACTGTTTTTT

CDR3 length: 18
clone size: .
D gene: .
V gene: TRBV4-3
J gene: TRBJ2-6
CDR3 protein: CASSQDSVSLSGANVLTF
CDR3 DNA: TGCGCCAGCAGCCAAGATAGTGTCTCTCTCTCTGGGGCCAACGTCCTGACTTTC

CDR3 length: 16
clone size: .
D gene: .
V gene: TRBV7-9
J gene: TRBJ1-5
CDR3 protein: CASSSTGSLGNQPQHF
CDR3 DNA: TGTGCCAGCAGCTCCACAGGGAGTTTAGGCAATCAGCCCCAGCATTTT

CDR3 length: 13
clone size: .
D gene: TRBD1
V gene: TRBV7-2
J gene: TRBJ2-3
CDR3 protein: CASSRDRGDTQYF
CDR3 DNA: TGTGCCAGCAGCCGGGACAGGGGGGATACGCAGTATTTT

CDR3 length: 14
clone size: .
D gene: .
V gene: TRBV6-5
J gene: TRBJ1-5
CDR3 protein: CASSSGREGQPQHF
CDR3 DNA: TGTGCCAGCAGCAGCGGACGGGAGGGTCAGCCCCAGCATTTT

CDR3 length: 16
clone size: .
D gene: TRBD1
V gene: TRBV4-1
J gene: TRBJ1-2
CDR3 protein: CASSQDGGTGAYGYTF
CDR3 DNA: TGCGCCAGCAGCCAAGATGGAGGGACAGGGGCGTATGGCTACACCTTC

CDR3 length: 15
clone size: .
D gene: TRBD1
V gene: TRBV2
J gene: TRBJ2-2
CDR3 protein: CASSQGGYGTGELFF
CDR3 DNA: TGTGCCAGCAGTCAAGGGGGCTATGGCACCGGGGAGCTGTTTTTT

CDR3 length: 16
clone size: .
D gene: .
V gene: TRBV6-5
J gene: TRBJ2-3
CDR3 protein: CASSYSDPESADTQYF
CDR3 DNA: TGTGCCAGCAGTTACTCTGACCCCGAGAGCGCAGATACGCAGTATTTT

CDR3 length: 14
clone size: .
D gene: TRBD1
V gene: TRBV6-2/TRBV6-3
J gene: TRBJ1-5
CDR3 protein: CASSGGQGAQPQHF
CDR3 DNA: TGTGCCAGCAGTGGTGGACAGGGCGCGCAGCCCCAGCATTTT

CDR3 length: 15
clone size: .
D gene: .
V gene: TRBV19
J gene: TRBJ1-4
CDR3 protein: CASSIPGTSNEKLFF
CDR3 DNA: TGTGCCAGTAGTATCCCAGGGACTAGTAATGAAAAACTGTTTTTT

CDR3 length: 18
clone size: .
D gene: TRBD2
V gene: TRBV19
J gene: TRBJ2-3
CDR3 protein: CASSITGWRLAGVDTQYF
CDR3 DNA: TGTGCCAGTAGTATTACGGGGTGGAGGCTAGCGGGAGTAGATACGCAGTATTTT

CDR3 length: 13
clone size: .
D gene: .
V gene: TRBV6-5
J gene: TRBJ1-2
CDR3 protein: CASSYQGFNGYTF
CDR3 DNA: TGTGCCAGCAGTTATCAGGGTTTTAATGGCTACACCTTC

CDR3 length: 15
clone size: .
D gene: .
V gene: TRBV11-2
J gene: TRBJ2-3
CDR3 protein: CASSLDAGMTDTQYF
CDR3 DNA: TGTGCCAGCAGCTTAGATGCAGGGATGACAGATACGCAGTATTTT

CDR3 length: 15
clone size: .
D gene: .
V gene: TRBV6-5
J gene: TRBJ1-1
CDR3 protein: CASSYSPGVNTEAFF
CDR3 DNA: TGTGCCAGCAGTTACTCACCGGGGGTGAACACTGAAGCTTTCTTT

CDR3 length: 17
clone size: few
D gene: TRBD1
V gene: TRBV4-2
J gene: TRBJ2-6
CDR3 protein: CASSQGDRGSGANVLTF
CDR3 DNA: TGTGCCAGCAGCCAAGGGGACAGGGGGTCTGGGGCCAACGTCCTGACTTTC

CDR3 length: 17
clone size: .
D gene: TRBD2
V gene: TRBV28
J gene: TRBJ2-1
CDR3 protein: CASSSSRAGESYNEQFF
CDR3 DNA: TGTGCCAGCAGTTCCTCTCGAGCGGGAGAATCCTACAATGAGCAGTTCTTC

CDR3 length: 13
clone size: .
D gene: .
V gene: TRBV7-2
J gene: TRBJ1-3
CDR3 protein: CASSFQTGNTIYF
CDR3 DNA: TGTGCCAGCAGCTTCCAAACTGGAAACACCATATATTTT

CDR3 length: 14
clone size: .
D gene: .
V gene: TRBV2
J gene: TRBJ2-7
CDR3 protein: CASSAVQHADEQYF
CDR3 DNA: TGTGCCAGCAGTGCGGTACAGCACGCCGACGAGCAGTACTTC

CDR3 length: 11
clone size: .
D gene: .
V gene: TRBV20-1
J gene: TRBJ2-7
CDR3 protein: CSAPDSYEQYF
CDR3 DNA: TGCAGTGCTCCAGACTCCTACGAGCAGTACTTC

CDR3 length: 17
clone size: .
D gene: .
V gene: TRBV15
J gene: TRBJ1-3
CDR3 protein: CATSRGGTTVPGNTIYF
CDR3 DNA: TGTGCCACCAGCAGGGGGGGGACAACGGTACCTGGAAACACCATATATTTT

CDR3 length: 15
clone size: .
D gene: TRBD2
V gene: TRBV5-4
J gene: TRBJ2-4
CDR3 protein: CASSTGTSGRNIQYF
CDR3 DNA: TGTGCCAGCAGCACCGGGACTAGCGGGAGGAACATTCAGTACTTC

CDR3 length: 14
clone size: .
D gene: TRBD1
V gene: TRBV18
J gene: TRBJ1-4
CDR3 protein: CASSRTGDKEKLFF
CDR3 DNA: TGTGCCAGCTCCCGGACAGGGGACAAAGAAAAACTGTTTTTT

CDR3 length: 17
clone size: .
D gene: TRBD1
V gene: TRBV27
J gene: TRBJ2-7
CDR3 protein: CASSKTTGAFTYGGQYF
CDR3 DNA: TGTGCCAGCAGCAAAACGACAGGGGCCTTTACCTACGGGGGGCAGTACTTC